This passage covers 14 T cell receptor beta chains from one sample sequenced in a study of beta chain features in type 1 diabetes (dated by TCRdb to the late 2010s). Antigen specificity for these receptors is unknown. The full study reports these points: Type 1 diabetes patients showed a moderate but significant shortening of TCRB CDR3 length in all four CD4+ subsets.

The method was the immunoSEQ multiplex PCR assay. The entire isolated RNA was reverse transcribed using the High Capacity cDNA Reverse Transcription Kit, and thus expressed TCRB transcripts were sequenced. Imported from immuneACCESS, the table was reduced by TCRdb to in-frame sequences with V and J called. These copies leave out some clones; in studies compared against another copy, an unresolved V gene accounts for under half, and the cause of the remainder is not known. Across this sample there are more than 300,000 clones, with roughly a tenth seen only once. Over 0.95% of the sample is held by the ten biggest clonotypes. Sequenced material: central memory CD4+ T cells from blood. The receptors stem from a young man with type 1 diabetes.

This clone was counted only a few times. CDR3 sequence: CASSFQGAAFF. For the CDR3, the DNA is TGTGCCAGCAGCTTCCAGGGGGCGGCTTTCTTT. The chain is built from TRBV5-6 and TRBJ1-1; TRBD1 matches 8 bases. The J segment lost 11 bases and the V segment lost 2 bases, leaving 2 bases of the junction unmatched. Germline loops: CDR1 SGHDT, CDR2 YYEEEE. This CDR3 has 11 amino acids.

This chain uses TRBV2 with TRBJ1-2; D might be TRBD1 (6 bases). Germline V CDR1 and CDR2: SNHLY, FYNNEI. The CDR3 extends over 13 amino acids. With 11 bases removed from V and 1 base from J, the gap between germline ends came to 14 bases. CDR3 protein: CAVRPDSNYGYTF. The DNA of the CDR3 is TGTGCCGTGAGACCGGACAGTAACTATGGCTACACCTTC.

DNA for the CDR3: TGCGCCAGCAGCCAGAGGGACAGGGGGAGAGGAGAAAAACTGTTTTTT. Amino acids: CASSQRDRGRGEKLFF. The chain couples TRBV5-1 to TRBJ1-4; TRBD1 matches at 11 bases. CDR1 is SGHRS and CDR2 is YFSETQ in the germline V gene. Losses at the gene ends were 4 bases for V and 8 bases for J; bases not matched to a gene: 10. This CDR3 has 16 amino acids. Variable domain in full (rest from reference TRBV5-1 and TRBJ1-4): KAGVTQTPRYLIKTRGQQVTLSCSPISGHRSVSWYQQTPGQGLQFLFEYFSETQRNKGNFPGRFSGRQFSNSRSEMNVSTLELGDSALYLCASSQRDRGRGEKLFFGSGTQLSVL.

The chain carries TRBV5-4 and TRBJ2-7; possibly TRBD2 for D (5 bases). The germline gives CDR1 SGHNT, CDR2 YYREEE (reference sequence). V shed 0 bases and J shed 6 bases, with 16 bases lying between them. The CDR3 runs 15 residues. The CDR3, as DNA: TGTGCCAGCAGCTTGGCCGGGGATACTAACTTCGAGCAGTACTTC. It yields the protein CASSLAGDTNFEQYF.

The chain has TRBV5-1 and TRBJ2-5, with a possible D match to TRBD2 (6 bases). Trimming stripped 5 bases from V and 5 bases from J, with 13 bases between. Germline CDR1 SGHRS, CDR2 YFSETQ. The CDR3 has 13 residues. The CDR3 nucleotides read TGCGCCAGCAGGGGCGGGGCCAGCGAGACCCAGTACTTC. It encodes CASRGGASETQYF. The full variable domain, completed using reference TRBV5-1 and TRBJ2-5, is KAGVTQTPRYLIKTRGQQVTLSCSPISGHRSVSWYQQTPGQGLQFLFEYFSETQRNKGNFPGRFSGRQFSNSRSEMNVSTLELGDSALYLCASRGGASETQYFGPGTRLLVL.

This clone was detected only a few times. CDR3 sequence (DNA): TGTGCCACGGATAGACAGGTAAATCAGCCCCAGCATTTT. Amino acid sequence: CATDRQVNQPQHF. V is TRBV6-5 and J is TRBJ1-5; tentative D call: TRBD1 (6 bases). The CDR3 covers 13 residues. The V gene's germline CDR1 is MNHEY and CDR2 SVGAGI. Between the trimmed V and J ends, which lost 10 bases and 4 bases, there was a span of 14 bases.

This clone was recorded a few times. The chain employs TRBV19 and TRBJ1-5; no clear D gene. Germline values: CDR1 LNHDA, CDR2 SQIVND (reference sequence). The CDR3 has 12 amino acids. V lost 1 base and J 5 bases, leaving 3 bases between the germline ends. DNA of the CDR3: TGTGCCAGTAGTATAGGGCATCAGCCCCAGCATTTT. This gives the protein CASSIGHQPQHF.

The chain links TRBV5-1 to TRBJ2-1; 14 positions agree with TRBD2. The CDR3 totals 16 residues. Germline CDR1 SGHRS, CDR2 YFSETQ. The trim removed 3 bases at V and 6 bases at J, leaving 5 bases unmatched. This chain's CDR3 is CASSWGLAGAINEQFF. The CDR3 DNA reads TGCGCCAGCAGCTGGGGACTAGCGGGGGCCATCAATGAGCAGTTCTTC.

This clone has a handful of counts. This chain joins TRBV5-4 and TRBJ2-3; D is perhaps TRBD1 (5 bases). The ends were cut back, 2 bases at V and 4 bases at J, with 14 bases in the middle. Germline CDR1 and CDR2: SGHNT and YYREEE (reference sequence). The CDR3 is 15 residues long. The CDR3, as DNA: TGTGCCAGCAGCTTTACCCAACAGGTGGCAGATACGCAGTATTTT. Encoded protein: CASSFTQQVADTQYF.

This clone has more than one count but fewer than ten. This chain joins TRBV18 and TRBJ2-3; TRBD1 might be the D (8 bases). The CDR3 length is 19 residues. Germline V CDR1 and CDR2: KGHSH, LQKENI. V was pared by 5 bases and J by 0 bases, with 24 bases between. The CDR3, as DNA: TGTGCCAGCTCAGGAAAAGGCGACAGGGGACTACCCAGCACAGATACGCAGTATTTT. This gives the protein CASSGKGDRGLPSTDTQYF.

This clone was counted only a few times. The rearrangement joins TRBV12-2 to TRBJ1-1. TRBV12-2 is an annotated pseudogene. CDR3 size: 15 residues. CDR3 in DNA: TGTGCAAGTCGCCCCGACTGCGGAAGGAACGCTGAAGCTTTCTTT. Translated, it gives CASRPDCGRNAEAFF.

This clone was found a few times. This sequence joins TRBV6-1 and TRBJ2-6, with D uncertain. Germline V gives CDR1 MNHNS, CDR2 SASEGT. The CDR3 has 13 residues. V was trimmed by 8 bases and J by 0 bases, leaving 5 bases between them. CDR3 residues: CASGFSGANVLTF. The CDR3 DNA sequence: TGTGCCAGCGGCTTCTCTGGGGCCAACGTCCTGACTTTC.

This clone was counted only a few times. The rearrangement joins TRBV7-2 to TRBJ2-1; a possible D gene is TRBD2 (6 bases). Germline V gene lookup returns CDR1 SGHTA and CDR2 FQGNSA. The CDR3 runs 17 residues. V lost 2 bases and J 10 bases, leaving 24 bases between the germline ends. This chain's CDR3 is CASSLSSTAGGGGEQFF. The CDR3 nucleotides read TGTGCCAGCAGCTTATCGTCTACGGCTGGGGGAGGTGGGGAGCAGTTCTTC.

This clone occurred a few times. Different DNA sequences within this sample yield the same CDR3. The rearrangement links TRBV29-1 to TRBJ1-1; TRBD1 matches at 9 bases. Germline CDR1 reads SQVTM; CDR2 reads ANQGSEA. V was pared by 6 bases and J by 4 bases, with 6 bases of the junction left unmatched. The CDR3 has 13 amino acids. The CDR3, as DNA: TGCAGCGTCGACAGGGGGTCGGGCACTGAAGCTTTCTTT. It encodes CSVDRGSGTEAFF. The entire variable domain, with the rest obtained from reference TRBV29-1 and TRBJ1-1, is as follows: SAVISQKPSRDICQRGTSLTIQCQVDSQVTMMFWYRQQPGQSLTLIATANQGSEATYESGFVIDKFPISRPNLTFSTLTVSNMSPEDSSIYLCSVDRGSGTEAFFGQGTRLTVV.